Detailed here is one T cell receptor beta chain. What it binds is unknown. This entry is derived from a study of Ad26.COV2.S vaccination and SARS-CoV-2 variants. Study-level results: Similar non-spike TCR breadth was seen in vaccine and placebo recipients. Analyses that measured TCR breadth and depth may have underestimated total T cell responses.

The table came from immunoSEQ multiplex PCR; TCRdb's copy has only in-frame clones and leaves some out. The sample comprises 350,000 to 450,000 clones, 70% to 90% of which are singletons, and under 2% rests with the top ten. Indicated treatment: some 20 received Ad26.COV2.S at low or high dose, single or two shots; five or six received placebo; per-sample allocation not given. Samples analyzed were those drawn on day 63 after the first vaccine or placebo injection. This vaccine is an Ad26 vector that expresses the Wuhan-strain SARS-CoV-2 spike. The source of this sequence is a person between 18 and 60 years old who received the Ad26.COV2.S COVID-19 vaccine or a placebo. Material: peripheral blood, obtained in a trial of Ad26.COV2.S vaccine versus placebo.

The CDR3: CASTLTVLSYEQYF. As DNA, the CDR3 is TGTGCCAGCACCCTTACGGTCCTCTCCTACGAGCAGTACTTC. The rearrangement joins TRBV28 to TRBJ2-7; D unresolved. The CDR3 runs to 14 residues. Trimming stripped 7 bases from V and 0 bases from J, with 13 bases between. Germline assignment: CDR1 MDHEN and CDR2 SYDVKM.